One sample yielded the 24 T cell receptor beta chains listed below, sequenced in a study of long-term antiretroviral therapy in people with HIV. Investigators performed immunoSEQ version v3.0 at survey level. The data were produced by immunoSEQ multiplex PCR, yet TCRdb's version contains in-frame clones alone and is incomplete. Here the sample spans under 35,000 clones, approximately 93% being singletons. This specimen consisted of unsorted PBMCs, obtained 5 to 5.5 years after starting antiretroviral therapy. These receptors were collected from a woman in her fifties or sixties with HIV.

The chain combines TRBV7-9 with TRBJ2-7, with TRBD1 matching 11 bases. This CDR3 has 14 amino acids. Trimming removed 5 bases from V and 3 bases from J; junction bases left unmatched: 3. Germline CDR1 reads SEHNR; CDR2 reads FQNEAQ (reference sequence). This CDR3 is CASSRGQGDYEQYF. DNA for the CDR3: TGTGCCAGCAGCCGGGGACAGGGGGACTACGAGCAGTACTTC.

CDR3 amino acids: CASSPDQGAKNIQYF. For the CDR3, the DNA is TGTGCCAGCAGCCCAGATCAGGGGGCCAAAAACATTCAGTACTTC. The V call is TRBV5-4, the J call TRBJ2-4; D is possibly TRBD1 (6 bases). CDR3 length: 15 residues. Germline-derived CDR1 and CDR2 are SGHNT and YYREEE (reference sequence). With 4 bases removed from V and 1 base from J, the gap between germline ends came to 12 bases.

The chain has TRBV25-1 and TRBJ2-7; no clear D gene. The CDR3 length is 12 residues. The V gene lost 4 bases and the J gene lost 2 bases, with 6 bases spanning the gap. The germline V gene has CDR1 MGHDK and CDR2 SYGVNS. This CDR3 reads CASSGAAYEQYF. For the CDR3, the DNA is TGTGCCAGCAGTGGCGCAGCCTACGAGCAGTACTTC.

The V and J genes are TRBV6-6 and TRBJ1-2, with 7 bases fitting TRBD1. The germline V gene has CDR1 MNHNY and CDR2 SVGAGI (reference sequence). This CDR3 region has 15 residues. J was trimmed by 5 bases and V by 2 bases; bases with no gene match: 8. This chain's CDR3 is CASSYLTGLGYGYTF. As DNA, the CDR3 is TGTGCCAGCAGTTACCTGACAGGGTTGGGTTATGGCTACACCTTC.

The V gene is TRBV5-1, the J gene TRBJ2-5; 7 bases align to TRBD1. Germline V gene data show CDR1 as SGHRS and CDR2 as YFSETQ. With V trimmed by 1 base and J by 5 bases, 2 bases remained unmatched. The CDR3 contains 13 residues. The CDR3 DNA sequence: TGCGCCAGCAGCTTGACAGGGGTTGAGACCCAGTACTTC. Protein product: CASSLTGVETQYF.

The chain combines TRBV6-5 with TRBJ2-6; unclear D gene. This CDR3 region has 16 residues. Trimming cost V 0 bases and J 0 bases, with 6 bases left between them. Germline loops: CDR1 MNHEY, CDR2 SVGAGI. CDR3 amino acids: CASSYSFASGANVLTF. CDR3 nucleotides: TGTGCCAGCAGTTACTCGTTCGCCTCTGGGGCCAACGTCCTGACTTTC.

The rearrangement links TRBV4-1 to TRBJ2-1; perhaps TRBD1 as D (5 bases). CDR1 and CDR2 (germline): MGHRA, YSYEKL. The CDR3 spans 14 residues. V was cut by 3 bases and J by 5 bases, with 11 bases left in between. The CDR3 region is CASSQLGLDNEQFF. As DNA, the CDR3 is TGCGCCAGCAGCCAGTTGGGGCTGGACAATGAGCAGTTCTTC.

J is TRBJ1-6 and V is TRBV2, with a possible D match to TRBD1 (6 bases). Germline V gene sequence: CDR1 SNHLY, CDR2 FYNNEI. The CDR3 has 14 amino acids. Trimming removed 6 bases from V and 10 bases from J, with 16 bases in between. In DNA, the CDR3 is TGTGCCAGCAGGGCACAGGGAGTTCTATCACCCCTCCACTTT. Translated: CASRAQGVLSPLHF.

This chain uses TRBV4-2 with TRBJ2-3; D uncertain. This CDR3 region has 15 residues. CDR1 and CDR2 (germline): LGHNA, YNFKEQ. The V end lost 1 base, the J end lost 2 bases, and 10 bases lay between the germline ends. The CDR3 protein is CASSQAPSDTDTQYF. In DNA, the CDR3 is TGTGCCAGCAGCCAAGCCCCAAGCGACACAGATACGCAGTATTTT.

This clone was seen once. The chain carries TRBV5-1 and TRBJ1-1; 8 nucleotides align to TRBD1. The CDR3 is 16 amino acids. The germline V gene has CDR1 SGHRS and CDR2 YFSETQ. V trimming: 0 bases; J trimming: 0 bases; junction bases outside the gene matches: 4. The CDR3 DNA reads as TGCGCCAGCAGCTTGGAAATGGGACAGGTGAACACTGAAGCTTTCTTT. As protein: CASSLEMGQVNTEAFF.

V is TRBV7-9 and J is TRBJ1-6; TRBD1 might be the D (5 bases). CDR3 length equals 15 residues. Per germline, CDR1 SEHNR and CDR2 FQNEAQ (reference sequence). Trimming took 1 base from V and 6 from J, leaving 10 bases between them. CDR3 in amino acids: CASSLDAGLNSPLHF. CDR3 DNA: TGTGCCAGCAGCTTAGACGCAGGGCTTAATTCACCCCTCCACTTT.

The gene calls are TRBV5-1 and TRBJ2-7; TRBD1 agrees at 8 bases. This CDR3 spans 14 amino acids. The germline V gene has CDR1 SGHRS and CDR2 YFSETQ. The trim removed 4 bases at V and 5 bases at J, leaving 8 bases unmatched. The CDR3 nucleotides read TGCGCCAGCAGCCCCCAGGGGGCTAAAGACGAGCAGTACTTC. Translated: CASSPQGAKDEQYF.

This sequence joins TRBV7-9 and TRBJ1-5; D uncertain. V lost 3 bases to trimming and J lost 7 bases, with 7 bases between them. The CDR3 length is 12 residues. Germline V gene lookup returns CDR1 SEHNR and CDR2 FQNEAQ (reference sequence). In DNA form, the CDR3 reads TGTGCCAGCAGCTTTGAAGGGCAGCCCCAGCATTTT. Protein product: CASSFEGQPQHF.

J is TRBJ1-6 and V is TRBV9, with D possibly matching TRBD1 (6 bases). The V gene lost 3 bases and the J gene lost 8 bases, with 12 bases spanning the gap. This CDR3 comprises 14 residues. Germline lookup yields CDR1 SGDLS and CDR2 YYNGEE. In DNA form, the CDR3 reads TGTGCCAGCAGCGACAGGGCCGCGGATTCACCCCTCCACTTT. Its protein is CASSDRAADSPLHF.

The CDR3 loop is CASSLSPMGTQYF. CDR3 in DNA: TGTGCCAGCAGCTTAAGCCCGATGGGGACCCAGTACTTC. The chain links TRBV7-2 to TRBJ2-5, with D uncertain. Germline V gene lookup returns CDR1 SGHTA and CDR2 FQGNSA. V was trimmed by 2 bases and J by 7 bases, leaving 11 bases between them. The CDR3 runs to 13 residues.

The chain uses TRBV9 and TRBJ2-7; TRBD1 is a possible D gene (6 bases). V lost 2 bases and J 2 bases, leaving 11 bases between the germline ends. The CDR3 has 14 residues. Germline V gives CDR1 SGDLS, CDR2 YYNGEE. The DNA of the CDR3 is TGTGCCAGCAGCGTCCGGGACATCCCCTACGAGCAGTACTTC. Its translation: CASSVRDIPYEQYF.

This sequence joins TRBV11-3 and TRBJ2-3; the D is unclear. The CDR3 extends over 12 amino acids. The V and J ends lost 4 bases and 2 bases respectively, with 4 bases between them. Germline CDR1 is SGHNT and CDR2 is YENEEA. CDR3 loop: CASSSVTDTQYF. CDR3 sequence (DNA): TGTGCCAGCAGCTCCGTCACAGATACGCAGTATTTT.

This clone was seen only once. The genes are TRBV5-8 and TRBJ1-5; a weak D match, TRBD1 (5 bases). CDR1 is SGHTS, CDR2 YDEGEE, per germline. Trimming stripped 9 bases from V and 0 bases from J, with 16 bases between. The CDR3 totals 15 residues. The CDR3: CATLPDMNSNQPQHF. CDR3 nucleotides: TGTGCCACCCTCCCGGACATGAATAGCAATCAGCCCCAGCATTTT.

The rearrangement uses TRBV7-3 and TRBJ2-1; 7 bases map to TRBD2. The CDR3 length is 15 residues. With 2 bases clipped from V and 9 bases from J, the junction kept 10 bases outside the gene matches. Looked up from germline, CDR1 is SGHTA and CDR2 is FQGTGA. The CDR3 reads CASSLGLAAVTEQFF. The CDR3 bases are TGTGCCAGCAGCTTAGGGCTAGCGGCAGTAACTGAGCAGTTCTTC.

This rearrangement joins TRBV5-1 to TRBJ2-3; TRBD1 might be the D (5 bases). The CDR3 covers 15 residues. The germline V gene encodes CDR1 SGHRS and CDR2 YFSETQ. Trimming left V 4 bases short and J 5 bases short, with 17 bases between. The CDR3: CASSPGLTDGDTQYF. The CDR3 nucleotides are TGCGCCAGCAGCCCAGGATTGACAGACGGAGATACGCAGTATTTT.

This clone was seen just once. The J gene is TRBJ1-1, the V gene TRBV19, with a tentative D call TRBD1 (6 bases). The CDR3 is 14 amino acids. Per the germline V gene, CDR1 is LNHDA and CDR2 is SQIVND (reference sequence). Trimming left V 5 bases short and J 4 bases short, with 14 bases between. As DNA, the CDR3 is TGTGCCAGTAGTTCACAGGGATCGGGCACTGAAGCTTTCTTT. It encodes CASSSQGSGTEAFF.

The CDR3 DNA reads as TGTGCCATCAGTGATATTCCGCGACAGGGGCCGAATTCACCCCTCCACTTT. Its protein product is CAISDIPRQGPNSPLHF. The rearrangement joins TRBV10-3 to TRBJ1-6; 8 bases agree with TRBD1. The CDR3 has 17 amino acids. With 3 bases clipped from V and 7 bases from J, the junction kept 11 bases outside the gene matches. CDR1 ENHRY and CDR2 SYGVKD come from the germline V gene.

The CDR3 loop is CASSYFGTGTSPLHF. In nucleotides, the CDR3 is TGTGCCAGCAGTTATTTCGGGACAGGAACTTCACCCCTCCACTTT. The chain is built from TRBV6-5 and TRBJ1-6; TRBD1 aligns across 8 bases. V trimming: 3 bases; J trimming: 9 bases; junction bases outside the gene matches: 7. Germline loops: CDR1 MNHEY, CDR2 SVGAGI. The CDR3 runs to 15 residues.

The V gene is TRBV7-9, the J gene TRBJ1-2, with 7 bases matching TRBD1. Germline V gives CDR1 SEHNR, CDR2 FQNEAQ (reference sequence). V lost 3 bases, J lost 6 bases, and 10 bases stayed unmatched. The length of the CDR3 is 15 residues. CDR3 protein: CASSLGTGEVDGYTF. The CDR3 DNA sequence: TGTGCCAGCAGCTTGGGCACAGGGGAAGTCGATGGCTACACCTTC. The variable domain in full, with the rest retrieved from reference TRBV7-9 and TRBJ1-2, is DTGVSQNPRHKITKRGQNVTFRCDPISEHNRLYWYRQTLGQGPEFLTYFQNEAQLEKSRLLSDRFSAERPKGSFSTLEIQRTEQGDSAMYLCASSLGTGEVDGYTFGSGTRLTVV.